The 13 T cell receptor beta chains in this list originate from one sample, sequenced in a study of blood T cell repertoires in COVID-19. The assay was immunoSEQ multiplex PCR, and TCRdb's table has in-frame clones only and misses some. This table has 350,000 to 450,000 clones, approximately 90% appearing once. Sequenced input: PBMCs or T cells enriched from blood (not recorded which). The receptor source for this set is a woman aged 18-30 years who had been exposed to COVID-19.

The chain joins TRBV7-8 to TRBJ1-3, with 9 bases aligning to TRBD1. CDR3 size: 17 residues. Germline lookup yields CDR1 SGHVS and CDR2 FQNEAQ. Unmatched junction bases numbered 8, after V lost 1 base and J lost 4 bases. For the CDR3, the DNA is TGTGCCAGCAGCTTAGGCAGAGACAGGGGGACGGGAAACACCATATATTTT. This sequence encodes CASSLGRDRGTGNTIYF.

V usage is TRBV28 and J usage is TRBJ2-7; 8 positions match TRBD1. Germline V gene sequence: CDR1 MDHEN, CDR2 SYDVKM. The CDR3 covers 15 residues. After removal of 4 bases from V and 4 bases from J, the junction contained 9 bases not matched to a gene. The CDR3 region is CASSWGDRTTYEQYF. The CDR3 nucleotides read TGTGCCAGCAGTTGGGGGGACAGGACTACTTACGAGCAGTACTTC.

The V call is TRBV4-3, the J call TRBJ1-2, with 7 bases fitting TRBD1. This CDR3 contains 17 residues. Per the germline V gene, CDR1 is LGHNA and CDR2 is YSLEER. Unmatched junction bases numbered 11, after V lost 3 bases and J lost 1 base. This CDR3 reads CASSQPQTGVGNYGYTF. The CDR3 coding sequence is TGCGCCAGCAGCCAGCCCCAAACAGGGGTGGGTAACTATGGCTACACCTTC.

The J gene is TRBJ2-7, the V gene TRBV2, with TRBD1 identical over 12 bases. This CDR3 comprises 13 residues. Unmatched junction bases numbered 4, after V lost 8 bases and J lost 5 bases. Germline CDR1 and CDR2: SNHLY and FYNNEI. The CDR3 coding sequence is TGTGCCAGCCTGGGACAGGGGGCTGACGAGCAGTACTTC. Protein: CASLGQGADEQYF.

V gene TRBV29-1 combines with J gene TRBJ2-1; 8 nucleotides line up with TRBD1. Germline trimming cut 4 bases from V and 2 bases from J; bases unmatched to any gene: 4. Germline V gene sequence: CDR1 SQVTM, CDR2 ANQGSEA. CDR3 length: 14 residues. The chain's CDR3 is CSVAGQVTYNEQFF. In DNA, the CDR3 is TGCAGCGTTGCGGGACAGGTCACCTACAATGAGCAGTTCTTC.

The chain recombines TRBV2 with TRBJ2-2, with 7 bases aligning to TRBD1. Germline lookup yields CDR1 SNHLY and CDR2 FYNNEI. J was trimmed by 3 bases and V by 6 bases; bases with no gene match: 4. There are 14 residues in the CDR3. The CDR3 bases are TGTGCCAGCAGCGCAGGGGGTTACACCGGGGAGCTGTTTTTT. As protein: CASSAGGYTGELFF. Looking up the rest from reference TRBV2 and TRBJ2-2 gives the full variable domain: EPEVTQTPSHQVTQMGQEVILRCVPISNHLYFYWYRQILGQKVEFLVSFYNNEISEKSEIFDDQFSVERPDGSNFTLKIRSTKLEDSAMYFCASSAGGYTGELFFGEGSRLTVL.

The chain links TRBV16 to TRBJ2-1; 7 bases agree with TRBD1. The trim removed 3 bases at V and 7 bases at J, leaving 15 bases unmatched. This CDR3 has 17 residues. Germline V gene sequence: CDR1 KGHSY, CDR2 FQNENV. CDR3 region: CASSHTVPTGVGNEQFF. Written as DNA, the CDR3 is TGTGCCAGCAGCCACACCGTACCCACAGGGGTGGGGAATGAGCAGTTCTTC.

The V gene is TRBV6-5, the J gene TRBJ1-5; D is undetermined. CDR3 length equals 14 residues. Trimming shortened V by 4 bases and J by 1 base, and 8 bases separated the two germline ends. Germline CDR1 reads MNHEY; CDR2 reads SVGAGI. Written as DNA, the CDR3 is TGTGCCAGCAGTTTGGAGGGAAGCAATCAGCCCCAGCATTTT. Residues: CASSLEGSNQPQHF.

The V and J genes are TRBV7-8 and TRBJ2-7; no clear D. Trimming removed 5 bases at V and 6 bases at J, with 14 bases between. The CDR3 sequence is 13 residues long. Germline-derived CDR1 and CDR2 are SGHVS and FQNEAQ. The CDR3 here is CASSPPLSGEQYF. The CDR3 DNA sequence: TGTGCCAGCAGCCCCCCCCTGTCCGGCGAGCAGTACTTC.

V and J are TRBV7-9 and TRBJ2-3; 10 nucleotides align to TRBD2. The CDR3 contains 15 residues. With V trimmed by 5 bases and J by 4 bases, 6 bases remained unmatched. CDR1 is SEHNR and CDR2 is FQNEAQ in the germline V gene (reference sequence). CDR3 coding DNA: TGTGCCAGCAGCCCCACAGCGGGGGGGGCAGATACGCAGTATTTT. Translated, it gives CASSPTAGGADTQYF.

The count of this clone is one. The chain employs TRBV7-2 and TRBJ2-5; 9 bases are a match to TRBD2. Germline values: CDR1 SGHTA, CDR2 FQGNSA. Trimming removed 3 bases from V and 4 bases from J; junction bases left unmatched: 3. This CDR3 comprises 14 residues. The CDR3 spells CASSLGLAGETQYF. The CDR3 coding sequence is TGTGCCAGCAGCTTGGGACTAGCTGGAGAGACCCAGTACTTC.

V usage is TRBV27 and J usage is TRBJ1-2; a weak D match, TRBD1 (6 bases). The germline V gene encodes CDR1 MNHEY and CDR2 SMNVEV (reference sequence). V gave up 3 bases and J gave up 4 bases, with 12 bases separating them. CDR3 size: 14 residues. For the CDR3, the DNA is TGTGCCAGCAGTTTGGGGCAGGGGACCTATGGCTACACCTTC. Protein sequence: CASSLGQGTYGYTF.

The chain employs TRBV18 and TRBJ2-1, with D possibly being TRBD1 (6 bases). The germline V gene has CDR1 KGHSH and CDR2 LQKENI. V was pared by 1 base and J by 9 bases, with 22 bases between. The CDR3 covers 17 residues. The CDR3 sequence is CASSPLNQGMVFSEQFF. CDR3 sequence (DNA): TGTGCCAGCTCACCACTTAACCAGGGGATGGTCTTCAGTGAGCAGTTCTTC.